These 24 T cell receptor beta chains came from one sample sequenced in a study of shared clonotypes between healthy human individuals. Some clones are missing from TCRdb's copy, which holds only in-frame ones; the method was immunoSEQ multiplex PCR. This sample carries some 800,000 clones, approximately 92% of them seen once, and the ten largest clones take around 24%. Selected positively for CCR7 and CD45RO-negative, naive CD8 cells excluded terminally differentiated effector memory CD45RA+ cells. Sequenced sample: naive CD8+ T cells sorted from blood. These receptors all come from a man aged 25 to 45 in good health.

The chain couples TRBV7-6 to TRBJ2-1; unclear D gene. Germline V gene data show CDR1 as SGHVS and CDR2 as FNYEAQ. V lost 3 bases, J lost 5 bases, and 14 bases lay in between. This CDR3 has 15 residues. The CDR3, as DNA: TGTGCCAGCAGCTTTGGGGTGGTGGCCCACAATGAGCAGTTCTTC. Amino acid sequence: CASSFGVVAHNEQFF.

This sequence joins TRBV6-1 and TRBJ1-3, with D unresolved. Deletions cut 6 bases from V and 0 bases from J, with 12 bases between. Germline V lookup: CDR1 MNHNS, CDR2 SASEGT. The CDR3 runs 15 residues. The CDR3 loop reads CASRAMGSSGNTIYF. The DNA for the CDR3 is TGTGCCAGCAGGGCAATGGGCAGCTCTGGAAACACCATATATTTT.

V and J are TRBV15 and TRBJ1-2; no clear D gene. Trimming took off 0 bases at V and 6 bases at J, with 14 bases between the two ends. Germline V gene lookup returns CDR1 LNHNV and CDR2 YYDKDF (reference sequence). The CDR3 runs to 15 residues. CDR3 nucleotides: TGTGCCACCAGCAGAGATCTTTCAGCGGAGAATGGCTACACCTTC. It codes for CATSRDLSAENGYTF.

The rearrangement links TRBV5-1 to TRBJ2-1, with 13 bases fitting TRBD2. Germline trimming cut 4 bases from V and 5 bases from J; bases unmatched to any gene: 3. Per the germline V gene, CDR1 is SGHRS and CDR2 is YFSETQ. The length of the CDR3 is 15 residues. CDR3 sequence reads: CASSPGLAGDNEQFF. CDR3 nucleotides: TGCGCCAGCAGCCCCGGACTAGCGGGGGACAATGAGCAGTTCTTC.

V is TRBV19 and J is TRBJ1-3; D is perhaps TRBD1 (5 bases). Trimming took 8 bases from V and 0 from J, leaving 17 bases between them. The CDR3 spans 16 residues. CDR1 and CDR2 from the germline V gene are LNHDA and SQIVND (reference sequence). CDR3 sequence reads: CASATGTTFSGNTIYF. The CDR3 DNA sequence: TGTGCCAGTGCGACCGGGACTACCTTCTCTGGAAACACCATATATTTT.

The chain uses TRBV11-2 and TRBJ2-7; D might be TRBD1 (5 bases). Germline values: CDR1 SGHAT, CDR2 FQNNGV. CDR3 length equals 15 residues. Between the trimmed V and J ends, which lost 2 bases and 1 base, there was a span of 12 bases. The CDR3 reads CASSLQGYGSYEQYF. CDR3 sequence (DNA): TGTGCCAGCAGCTTACAGGGCTATGGGTCCTACGAGCAGTACTTC.

Written as DNA, the CDR3 is TGTGCCAGCAGCTCGACGGCCGGGACTAGCGCTATCCCCCAAGAGACCCAGTACTTC. Protein: CASSSTAGTSAIPQETQYF. The rearrangement joins TRBV7-9 to TRBJ2-5; 10 nucleotides align to TRBD2. This CDR3 contains 19 residues. Germline V gene sequence: CDR1 SEHNR, CDR2 FQNEAQ (reference sequence). The V and J ends lost 4 bases and 1 base, in that order; junction bases with no gene match: 15. Combining the CDR3 with reference TRBV7-9 and TRBJ2-5 gives the whole variable domain DTGVSQNPRHKITKRGQNVTFRCDPISEHNRLYWYRQTLGQGPEFLTYFQNEAQLEKSRLLSDRFSAERPKGSFSTLEIQRTEQGDSAMYLCASSSTAGTSAIPQETQYFGPGTRLLVL.

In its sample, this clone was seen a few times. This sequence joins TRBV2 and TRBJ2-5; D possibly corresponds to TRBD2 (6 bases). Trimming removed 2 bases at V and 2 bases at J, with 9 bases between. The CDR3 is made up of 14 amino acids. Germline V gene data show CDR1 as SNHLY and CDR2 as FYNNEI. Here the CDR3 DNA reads TGTGCCAGCAGTGAACTTAGCGGACAAGAGACCCAGTACTTC. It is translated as CASSELSGQETQYF.

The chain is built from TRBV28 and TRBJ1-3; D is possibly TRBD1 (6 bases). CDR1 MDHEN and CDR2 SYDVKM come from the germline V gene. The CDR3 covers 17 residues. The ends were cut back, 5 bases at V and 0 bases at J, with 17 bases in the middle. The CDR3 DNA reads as TGTGCCAGCAGTCCCAACAGGGTTACCAGCTCTGGAAACACCATATATTTT. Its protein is CASSPNRVTSSGNTIYF.

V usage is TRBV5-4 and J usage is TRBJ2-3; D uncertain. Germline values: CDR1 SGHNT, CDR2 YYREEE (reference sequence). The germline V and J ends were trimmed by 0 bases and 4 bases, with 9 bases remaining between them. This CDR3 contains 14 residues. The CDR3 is CASSLEYRSDTQYF. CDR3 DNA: TGTGCCAGCAGCTTGGAATACCGGTCAGATACGCAGTATTTT.

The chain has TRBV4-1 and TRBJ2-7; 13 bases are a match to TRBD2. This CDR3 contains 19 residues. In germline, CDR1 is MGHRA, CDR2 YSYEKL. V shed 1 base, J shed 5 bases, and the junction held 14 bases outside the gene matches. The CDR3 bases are TGCGCCAGCAGCCAAGTAATTACTAGCGGGAGGGTTTTGGAGGACGAGCAGTACTTC. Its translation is CASSQVITSGRVLEDEQYF.

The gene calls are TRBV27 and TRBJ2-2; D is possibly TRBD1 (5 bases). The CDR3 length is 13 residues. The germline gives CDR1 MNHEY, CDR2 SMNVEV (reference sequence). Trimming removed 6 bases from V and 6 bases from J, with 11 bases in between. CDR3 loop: CASRPTGAGELFF. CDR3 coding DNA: TGTGCCAGCAGGCCCACAGGCGCCGGGGAGCTGTTTTTT.

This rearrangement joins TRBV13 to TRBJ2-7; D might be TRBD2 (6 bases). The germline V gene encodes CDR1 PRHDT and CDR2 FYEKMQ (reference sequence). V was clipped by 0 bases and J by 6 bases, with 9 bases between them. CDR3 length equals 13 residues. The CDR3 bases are TGTGCCAGCAGCTTAGGGATAGCGGTCGAGCAGTACTTC. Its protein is CASSLGIAVEQYF.

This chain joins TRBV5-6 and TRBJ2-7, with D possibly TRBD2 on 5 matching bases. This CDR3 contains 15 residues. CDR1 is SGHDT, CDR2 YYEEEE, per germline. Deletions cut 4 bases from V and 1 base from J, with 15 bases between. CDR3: CASSPPGIASYEQYF. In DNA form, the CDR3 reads TGTGCCAGCAGCCCTCCCGGGATAGCGTCCTACGAGCAGTACTTC.

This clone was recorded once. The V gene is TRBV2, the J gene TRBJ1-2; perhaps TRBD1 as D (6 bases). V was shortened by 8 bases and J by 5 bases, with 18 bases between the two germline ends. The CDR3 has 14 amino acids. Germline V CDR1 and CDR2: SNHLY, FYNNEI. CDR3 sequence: CASSISRTAYGYTF. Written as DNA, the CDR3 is TGTGCCAGCTCTATATCCCGGACAGCTTATGGCTACACCTTC.

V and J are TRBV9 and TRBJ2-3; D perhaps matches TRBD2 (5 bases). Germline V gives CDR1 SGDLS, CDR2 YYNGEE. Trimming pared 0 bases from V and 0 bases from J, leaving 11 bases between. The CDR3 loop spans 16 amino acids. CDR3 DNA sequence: TGTGCCAGCAGCGTAGGTGTTAGCGCTAGCACAGATACGCAGTATTTT. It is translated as CASSVGVSASTDTQYF.

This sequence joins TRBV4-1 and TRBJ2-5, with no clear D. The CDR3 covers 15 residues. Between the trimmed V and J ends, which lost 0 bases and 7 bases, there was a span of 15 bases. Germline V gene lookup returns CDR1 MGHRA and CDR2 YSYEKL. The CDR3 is CASSQDGSSSGTQYF. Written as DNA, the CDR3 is TGCGCCAGCAGCCAAGATGGTTCGTCGTCAGGGACCCAGTACTTC.

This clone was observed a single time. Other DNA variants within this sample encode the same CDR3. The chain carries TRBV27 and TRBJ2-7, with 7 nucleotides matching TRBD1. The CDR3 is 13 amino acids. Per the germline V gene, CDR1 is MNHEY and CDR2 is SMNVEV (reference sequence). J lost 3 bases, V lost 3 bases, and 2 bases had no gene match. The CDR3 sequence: CASSFGQVYEQYF. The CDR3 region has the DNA TGTGCCAGCAGTTTCGGACAGGTCTACGAGCAGTACTTC.

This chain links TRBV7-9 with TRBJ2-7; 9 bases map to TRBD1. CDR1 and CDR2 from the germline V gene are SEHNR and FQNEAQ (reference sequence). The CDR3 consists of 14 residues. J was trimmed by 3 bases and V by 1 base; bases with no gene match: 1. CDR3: CASSLGTGVYEQYF. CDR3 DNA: TGTGCCAGCAGCTTAGGGACAGGGGTCTACGAGCAGTACTTC. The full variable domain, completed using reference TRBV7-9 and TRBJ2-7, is DTGVSQNPRHKITKRGQNVTFRCDPISEHNRLYWYRQTLGQGPEFLTYFQNEAQLEKSRLLSDRFSAERPKGSFSTLEIQRTEQGDSAMYLCASSLGTGVYEQYFGPGTRLTVT.

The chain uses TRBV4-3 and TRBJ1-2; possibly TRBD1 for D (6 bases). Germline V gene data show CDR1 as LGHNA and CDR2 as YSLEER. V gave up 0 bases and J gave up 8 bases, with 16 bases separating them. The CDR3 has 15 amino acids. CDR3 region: CASSQDRGGAVGYTF. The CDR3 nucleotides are TGCGCCAGCAGCCAAGATCGGGGGGGCGCGGTCGGCTACACCTTC.

CDR3 loop: CASSYREDPGNTIYF. The CDR3 DNA follows: TGTGCCAGCAGCTATAGGGAAGACCCTGGAAACACCATATATTTT. The chain recombines TRBV4-2 with TRBJ1-3; no definite D call. The CDR3 spans 15 residues. V lost 5 bases to trimming and J lost 2 bases, with 13 bases between them. Per germline, CDR1 LGHNA and CDR2 YNFKEQ.

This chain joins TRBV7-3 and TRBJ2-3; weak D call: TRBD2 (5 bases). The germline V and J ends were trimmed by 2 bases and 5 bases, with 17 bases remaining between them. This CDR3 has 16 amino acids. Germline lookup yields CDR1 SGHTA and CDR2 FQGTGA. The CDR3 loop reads CASSLLLGHGGDTQYF. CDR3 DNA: TGTGCCAGCAGCTTACTGTTAGGGCACGGAGGAGATACGCAGTATTTT.

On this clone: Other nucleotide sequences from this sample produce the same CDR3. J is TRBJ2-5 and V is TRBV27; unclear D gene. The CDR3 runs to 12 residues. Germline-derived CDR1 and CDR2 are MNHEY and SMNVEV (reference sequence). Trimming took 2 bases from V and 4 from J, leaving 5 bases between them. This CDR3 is CASSLPGETQYF. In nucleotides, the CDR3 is TGTGCCAGCAGTTTACCGGGAGAGACCCAGTACTTC.

DNA for the CDR3: TGCAGCGTGATCGTGGGCCCGACCTACGAGCAGTACTTC. This translates into CSVIVGPTYEQYF. The V call is TRBV29-1, the J call TRBJ2-7; no definite D call. The CDR3 spans 13 residues. Germline assignment: CDR1 SQVTM and CDR2 ANQGSEA. Trimming left V 6 bases short and J 2 bases short, with 14 bases between.